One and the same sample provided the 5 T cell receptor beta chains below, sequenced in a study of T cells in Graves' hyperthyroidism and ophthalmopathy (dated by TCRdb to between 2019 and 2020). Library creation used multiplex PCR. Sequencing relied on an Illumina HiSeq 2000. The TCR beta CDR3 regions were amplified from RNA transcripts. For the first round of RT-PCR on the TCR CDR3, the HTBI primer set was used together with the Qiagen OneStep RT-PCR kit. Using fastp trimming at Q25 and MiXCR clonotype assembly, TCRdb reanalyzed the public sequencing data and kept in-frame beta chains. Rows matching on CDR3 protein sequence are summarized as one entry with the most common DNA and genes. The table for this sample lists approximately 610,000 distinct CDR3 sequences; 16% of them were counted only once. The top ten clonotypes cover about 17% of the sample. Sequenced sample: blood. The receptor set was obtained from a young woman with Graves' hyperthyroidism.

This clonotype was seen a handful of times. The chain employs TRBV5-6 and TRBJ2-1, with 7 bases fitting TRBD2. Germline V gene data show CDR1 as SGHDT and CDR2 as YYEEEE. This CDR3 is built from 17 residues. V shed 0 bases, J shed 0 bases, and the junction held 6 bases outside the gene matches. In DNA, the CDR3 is TGTGCCAGCAGCTTGGAGATTGGCGGGAGCTCCTACAATGAGCAGTTCTTC. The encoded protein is CASSLEIGGSSYNEQFF.

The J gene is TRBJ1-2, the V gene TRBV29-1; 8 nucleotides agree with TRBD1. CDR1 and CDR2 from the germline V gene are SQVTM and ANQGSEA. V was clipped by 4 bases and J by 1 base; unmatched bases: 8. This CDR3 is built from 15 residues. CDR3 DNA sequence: TGCAGCGTTGGGGTCGGACAGGGAGGTAACTATGGCTACACCTTC. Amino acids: CSVGVGQGGNYGYTF.

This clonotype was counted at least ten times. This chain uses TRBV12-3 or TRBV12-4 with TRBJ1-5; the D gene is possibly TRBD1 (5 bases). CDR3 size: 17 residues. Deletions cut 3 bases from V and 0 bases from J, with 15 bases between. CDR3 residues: CASSLYRGGNSNQPQHF. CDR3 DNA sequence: TGTGCCAGCAGTTTGTACCGTGGGGGGAATAGCAATCAGCCCCAGCATTTT.

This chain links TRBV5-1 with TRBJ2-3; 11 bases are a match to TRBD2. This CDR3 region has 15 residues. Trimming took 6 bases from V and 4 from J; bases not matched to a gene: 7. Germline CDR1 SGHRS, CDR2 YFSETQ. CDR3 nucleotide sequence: TGCGCCAGCACCCAACTAGCGGGAGAACCAGATACGCAGTATTTT. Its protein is CASTQLAGEPDTQYF.

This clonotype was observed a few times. CDR3 protein: CASSYPIQGSGSEQYF. The CDR3 DNA sequence: TGTGCCAGCAGTTACCCCATACAGGGGAGTGGAAGCGAGCAGTACTTC. The chain has TRBV6-9 and TRBJ2-7; the match to TRBD1 covers 7 bases. V shed 3 bases and J 6 bases; nucleotides not matched to a gene: 14. This CDR3 spans 16 amino acids. Per germline, CDR1 MNHGY and CDR2 SVAAGI.